A selection of T cell receptor beta chains follows, all from one sample in a study of cytomegalovirus exposure and HLA in healthy donors. Clones were sequenced by immunoSEQ multiplex PCR, and TCRdb holds only the in-frame ones, with some missing. The repertoire holds about 130,000 clones, with approximately 84% as singletons. Material for sequencing was PBMCs. The receptors were sampled from a man younger than 40 in good health and CMV-seropositive. Both conserved end residues are part of each CDR3. A D gene is named only where the DNA matches it firmly. Clone size is stated in some rows and not others, as once, few, many or a class when expanded.

CDR3 | DNA | D | J | size | V
CASSQGTGHEKLFF | TGTGCCAGCAGCCAGGGGACAGGACACGAAAAACTGTTTTTT | TRBD1 | TRBJ1-4 | NA | TRBV4-2
CSARSLNEQFF | TGCAGTGCTAGAAGCCTCAATGAGCAGTTCTTC | NA | TRBJ2-1 | NA | TRBV20-1
CATSRDRGRYTEAFF | TGTGCCACCAGCCGGGACAGGGGGCGTTACACTGAAGCTTTCTTT | TRBD1 | TRBJ1-1 | once | TRBV15
CASSIDSDKPYNEQFF | TGTGCCAGCAGCATAGACAGTGACAAACCCTACAATGAGCAGTTCTTC | NA | TRBJ2-1 | NA | TRBV11-1
CASSLSGGYEQYF | TGTGCCAGCAGCCTTAGCGGGGGGTACGAGCAGTACTTC | TRBD2 | TRBJ2-7 | few | TRBV7-9
CSVERESPDTQYF | TGCAGCGTTGAGCGGGAGAGCCCAGATACGCAGTATTTT | TRBD2 | TRBJ2-3 | NA | TRBV29-1
CASSHNWGQVEAFF | TGTGCCAGTAGCCACAATTGGGGACAGGTTGAAGCTTTCTTT | TRBD1 | TRBJ1-1 | NA | TRBV19
CASSETGVYGYTF | TGTGCCAGCAGCGAGACAGGGGTTTATGGCTACACCTTC | TRBD1 | TRBJ1-2 | NA | TRBV7-9
CASSLGLAGTFDEQFF | TGTGCCAGCAGCTTAGGCCTAGCCGGGACTTTCGATGAGCAGTTCTTC | NA | TRBJ2-1 | NA | TRBV11-2
CASSLDLRVGQPQHF | TGTGCCAGCAGCTTAGATCTCCGGGTAGGTCAGCCCCAGCATTTT | NA | TRBJ1-5 | NA | TRBV11-2
CASSTRDWALGTGELFF | TGTGCCAGCAGCACCCGAGATTGGGCTCTCGGAACCGGGGAGCTGTTTTTT | NA | TRBJ2-2 | NA | TRBV5-5